These 29 T cell receptor beta chains were all obtained from the same sample, sequenced in a study of blood T cell repertoires in COVID-19. Method: immunoSEQ multiplex PCR; TCRdb's copy keeps in-frame clones and lacks some. The data hold about 220,000 clones, with approximately 82% observed a single time. The sample was peripheral blood. The receptors stem from a man aged 35 to 55 who had recovered from COVID-19.

J is TRBJ2-7 and V is TRBV5-4; the D gene is possibly TRBD2 (7 bases). Germline V CDR1 and CDR2: SGHNT, YYREEE (reference sequence). The V end lost 0 bases, the J end lost 2 bases, and 12 bases lay between the germline ends. The CDR3 consists of 15 residues. CDR3 residues: CASSLDRGGPYEQYF. CDR3 DNA: TGTGCCAGCAGCTTGGATAGGGGGGGACCCTACGAGCAGTACTTC.

The chain recombines TRBV19 with TRBJ1-1; a weak D match, TRBD1 (5 bases). V was shortened by 5 bases and J by 10 bases, with 14 bases between the two germline ends. The length of the CDR3 is 12 residues. Germline V gives CDR1 LNHDA, CDR2 SQIVND (reference sequence). The DNA of the CDR3 is TGTGCCAGTAGTGAGACAGTTTTTGGAGCTTTCTTT. The encoded protein is CASSETVFGAFF.

This clone was seen a handful of times. The chain is built from TRBV5-1 and TRBJ1-1; tentative D call: TRBD1 (6 bases). V gave up 4 bases and J gave up 3 bases, with 13 bases separating them. The CDR3 spans 14 residues. Germline V CDR1 and CDR2: SGHRS, YFSETQ. DNA for the CDR3: TGCGCCAGCAGCGGATTACAGGGAGACACTGAAGCTTTCTTT. Translating gives CASSGLQGDTEAFF.

The sample holds many counts of this clone. The chain uses TRBV5-1 and TRBJ1-2, with 10 positions matching TRBD1. The CDR3 consists of 14 residues. Trimming at V came to 1 base and at J to 10 bases, leaving 7 bases not matched to a gene. Germline CDR1 reads SGHRS; CDR2 reads YFSETQ. The CDR3 reads CASSLKSTGGDYTF. CDR3 sequence (DNA): TGCGCCAGCAGCTTGAAATCGACAGGGGGCGACTACACCTTC.

The gene calls are TRBV5-6 and TRBJ1-2, with 7 bases aligning to TRBD1. Germline V gene lookup returns CDR1 SGHDT and CDR2 YYEEEE. The CDR3 consists of 14 residues. The trim removed 4 bases at V and 5 bases at J, leaving 8 bases unmatched. This chain's CDR3 is CASSAWDSTYGYTF. The CDR3 DNA reads as TGTGCCAGCAGCGCCTGGGACAGTACGTATGGCTACACCTTC. Together with reference TRBV5-6 and TRBJ1-2, the CDR3 gives the full variable domain: DAGVTQSPTHLIKTRGQQVTLRCSPKSGHDTVSWYQQALGQGPQFIFQYYEEEERQRGNFPDRFSGHQFPNYSSELNVNALLLGDSALYLCASSAWDSTYGYTFGSGTRLTVV.

The chain has TRBV5-1 and TRBJ2-3; 8 bases align to TRBD2. V was clipped by 0 bases and J by 0 bases; unmatched bases: 9. The CDR3 spans 18 residues. The germline CDR1 and CDR2 sequences are SGHRS and YFSETQ. The CDR3 loop reads CASSLAGGRLPSTDTQYF. The CDR3 DNA reads TGCGCCAGCAGCTTGGCGGGCGGGAGGTTACCTAGCACAGATACGCAGTATTTT.

The chain uses TRBV6-5 and TRBJ1-1, with D perhaps TRBD1 (6 bases). V was trimmed by 2 bases and J by 4 bases, leaving 11 bases between them. Germline V lookup: CDR1 MNHEY, CDR2 SVGAGI. This CDR3 contains 14 residues. CDR3 coding DNA: TGTGCCAGCAGTTACCGTGGACAGTCCACTGAAGCTTTCTTT. This sequence encodes CASSYRGQSTEAFF.

The chain carries TRBV2 and TRBJ2-7; TRBD1 is a possible D gene (5 bases). Germline V gives CDR1 SNHLY, CDR2 FYNNEI. This CDR3 region has 15 residues. V shed 7 bases and J shed 2 bases, with 18 bases lying between them. CDR3 DNA sequence: TGTGCCAGCACCCCATGGACACCGCTCGCCTACGAGCAGTACTTC. It specifies CASTPWTPLAYEQYF.

The chain carries TRBV3-1 (or the pseudogene TRBV3-2) and TRBJ1-3; D possibly corresponds to TRBD1 (5 bases). CDR3 length: 14 amino acids. Germline loops: CDR1 LGHDT, CDR2 YNNKEL (reference sequence). Trimming removed 5 bases from V and 3 bases from J, with 11 bases in between. CDR3 sequence: CASSMTESGNTIYF. The CDR3 DNA sequence: TGTGCCAGCAGCATGACAGAAAGTGGAAACACCATATATTTT.

This chain uses TRBV5-5 with TRBJ2-2; 8 nucleotides align to TRBD1. The length of the CDR3 is 16 residues. Germline trimming cut 0 bases from V and 3 bases from J; bases unmatched to any gene: 4. The germline gives CDR1 SGHKS, CDR2 YYEKEE (reference sequence). CDR3 DNA sequence: TGTGCCAGCAGCTTGGTCAGGGGGCCGGACACCGGGGAGCTGTTTTTT. It codes for CASSLVRGPDTGELFF.

With respect to this clone: The junction departs from germline at one end; a sequencing error may be responsible. This sequence joins TRBV15 and TRBJ2-2, with D possibly TRBD2 on 7 matching bases. The CDR3 has 14 amino acids. Germline V gives CDR1 LNHNV, CDR2 YYDKDF (reference sequence). CDR3 amino acids: CATRSGKGAGELFF. CDR3 DNA: TGTGCCACCCGCAGCGGGAAGGGGGCCGGGGAGCTGTTTTTT.

Turning to this clone: The junction departs from germline at one end; a sequencing error may be responsible. The J gene is TRBJ2-6, the V gene TRBV6-4; TRBD1 might be the D (6 bases). Germline V lookup: CDR1 MRHNA, CDR2 SNTAGT. The CDR3 runs to 21 residues. The CDR3 DNA sequence: TGTGCCAGCAATGACAAACTTACAGCCGGGACAAGCTTTACTGGGGCCAACGTCCTGACTTTC. Amino acid sequence: CASNDKLTAGTSFTGANVLTF.

This chain links TRBV2 with TRBJ2-3, with 10 bases fitting TRBD2. The germline gives CDR1 SNHLY, CDR2 FYNNEI. The CDR3 length is 15 residues. J gave up 8 bases and V 6 bases, and 11 bases lay outside the gene matches. CDR3 DNA sequence: TGTGCCAGCAGGGAGGCACTAGCGGGAAGGGTTACGCAGTATTTT. Translation gives CASREALAGRVTQYF.

This rearrangement joins TRBV10-3 to TRBJ2-4, with TRBD1 identical over 9 bases. Germline V gene lookup returns CDR1 ENHRY and CDR2 SYGVKD. J lost 6 bases, V lost 2 bases, and 8 bases had no gene match. This CDR3 spans 16 amino acids. The CDR3 sequence is CAISEGVGQGANIQYF. In nucleotides, the CDR3 is TGTGCCATCAGTGAGGGGGTGGGACAGGGCGCAAACATTCAGTACTTC.

The chain's CDR3 is CASQETSGIETQYF. CDR3 sequence (DNA): TGTGCCAGCCAAGAGACTAGCGGGATAGAGACCCAGTACTTC. This sequence joins TRBV27 and TRBJ2-5; 11 bases are a match to TRBD2. CDR1 is MNHEY, CDR2 SMNVEV, per germline (reference sequence). This CDR3 has 14 amino acids. With 8 bases clipped from V and 4 bases from J, the junction kept 6 bases outside the gene matches.

The chain joins TRBV12-3 or TRBV12-4 to TRBJ2-5; TRBD1 agrees at 10 bases. V dropped 8 bases and J dropped 4; count of bases not matched to a gene: 4. The CDR3 has 13 amino acids. DNA for the CDR3: TGTGCCAGCCGGGACAGGGGTTCAGAGACCCAGTACTTC. This gives the protein CASRDRGSETQYF.

The table lists this clone with a count of one. Mismatch with germline at one junction end may stem from a read error. The V gene is TRBV3-1 (or the pseudogene TRBV3-2), the J gene TRBJ1-1; the D is unclear. The V gene's germline CDR1 is LGHDT and CDR2 YNNKEL (reference sequence). CDR3 size: 13 residues. Written as DNA, the CDR3 is TGTGCCAGCAGCCGTAGTACGATGGAGCCCCTAGGCTTT. Its translation is CASSRSTMEPLGF.

V usage is TRBV27 and J usage is TRBJ2-3, with a tentative D call TRBD2 (6 bases). V shed 6 bases and J shed 5 bases, with 15 bases lying between them. The germline CDR1 and CDR2 sequences are MNHEY and SMNVEV (reference sequence). The CDR3 totals 14 residues. The CDR3 coding sequence is TGTGCCAGCAGACTAGCCGCGTACATAGATACGCAGTATTTT. Its translation is CASRLAAYIDTQYF.

The CDR3, as DNA: TGTGCCAGCAGCGTGGGGGTCCAGGGGTCTGGCTACACCTTC. Protein: CASSVGVQGSGYTF. This sequence joins TRBV9 and TRBJ1-2, with D tentatively TRBD1 (6 bases). The V end lost 2 bases, the J end lost 7 bases, and 15 bases lay between the germline ends. Germline CDR1 SGDLS, CDR2 YYNGEE. CDR3 length: 14 residues. Variable domain in full (rest from reference TRBV9 and TRBJ1-2): DSGVTQTPKHLITATGQRVTLRCSPRSGDLSVYWYQQSLDQGLQFLIQYYNGEERAKGNILERFSAQQFPDLHSELNLSSLELGDSALYFCASSVGVQGSGYTFGSGTRLTVV.

This clone has only one observation. This rearrangement joins TRBV7-6 to TRBJ2-7; D is undetermined. With 5 bases removed from V and 6 bases from J, the gap between germline ends came to 14 bases. The CDR3 extends over 13 amino acids. CDR1 and CDR2 from the germline V gene are SGHVS and FNYEAQ. DNA of the CDR3: TGTGCCAGCAGCCCAGGAACCGAGTCCGAGCAGTACTTC. Translating it yields CASSPGTESEQYF.

The chain is built from TRBV5-1 and TRBJ1-4; 9 nucleotides match TRBD1. The V segment lost 4 bases and the J segment 4 bases; nucleotides outside the gene matches: 5. CDR3 length equals 15 residues. Germline V gene data show CDR1 as SGHRS and CDR2 as YFSETQ. In DNA form, the CDR3 reads TGCGCCAGCAGCCCCCAGACAGGGGGTAATGAAAAACTGTTTTTT. The encoded protein is CASSPQTGGNEKLFF. The full variable domain, its missing parts supplied by reference TRBV5-1 and TRBJ1-4, is KAGVTQTPRYLIKTRGQQVTLSCSPISGHRSVSWYQQTPGQGLQFLFEYFSETQRNKGNFPGRFSGRQFSNSRSEMNVSTLELGDSALYLCASSPQTGGNEKLFFGSGTQLSVL.

This chain links TRBV19 with TRBJ2-6; D is undetermined. The CDR3 is 14 amino acids. Between the trimmed V and J ends, which lost 5 bases and 1 base, there was a span of 6 bases. CDR1 is LNHDA, CDR2 SQIVND, per germline (reference sequence). CDR3 bases: TGTGCCAGTAGTCTCGAGTCTGGGGCCAACGTCCTGACTTTC. Translation: CASSLESGANVLTF.

The chain has TRBV19 and TRBJ1-5; 7 bases map to TRBD1. Germline-derived CDR1 and CDR2 are LNHDA and SQIVND (reference sequence). J was trimmed by 6 bases and V by 4 bases; bases with no gene match: 9. This CDR3 has 15 amino acids. The CDR3 nucleotides read TGTGCCAGTAGTACGATCAACAGGGGCGTTCAGCCCCAGCATTTT. It translates to CASSTINRGVQPQHF. The whole variable domain, remainder taken from reference TRBV19 and TRBJ1-5, is DGGITQSPKYLFRKEGQNVTLSCEQNLNHDAMYWYRQDPGQGLRLIYYSQIVNDFQKGDIAEGYSVSREKKESFPLTVTSAQKNPTAFYLCASSTINRGVQPQHFGDGTRLSIL.

The gene calls are TRBV30 and TRBJ2-7; perhaps TRBD2 as D (5 bases). The length of the CDR3 is 15 residues. The germline V and J ends were trimmed by 1 base and 5 bases, with 18 bases remaining between them. Germline lookup yields CDR1 GTSNPN and CDR2 SVGIG (reference sequence). The CDR3 reads CAWSALSIGGHEQYF. For the CDR3, the DNA is TGTGCCTGGAGTGCTTTATCGATTGGAGGCCACGAGCAGTACTTC.

The CDR3 loop reads CASGLGAGQYNEQFF. CDR3 sequence (DNA): TGTGCTAGTGGTTTAGGGGCGGGGCAGTACAATGAGCAGTTCTTC. The gene calls are TRBV12-5 and TRBJ2-1, with D maybe TRBD2 (6 bases). Between the trimmed V and J ends, which lost 3 bases and 4 bases, there was a span of 13 bases. CDR1 is LGHNT, CDR2 FRNRAP, per germline. The CDR3 spans 15 residues.

This clone appeared a single time. This rearrangement joins TRBV5-6 to TRBJ1-1; possibly TRBD1 for D (6 bases). The CDR3 extends over 13 amino acids. CDR1 and CDR2 from the germline V gene are SGHDT and YYEEEE. V dropped 0 bases and J dropped 10 bases, with 13 bases sitting between them. The CDR3 DNA sequence: TGTGCCAGCAGCTTGGGGTACAGGGTGGGAGCTTTCTTT. It translates to CASSLGYRVGAFF.

In DNA, the CDR3 is TGTGCCAGTAGTAGGGACAGACAAGAGACCCAGTACTTC. It translates to CASSRDRQETQYF. The chain recombines TRBV19 with TRBJ2-5; 7 nucleotides line up with TRBD1. V gave up 4 bases and J gave up 2 bases; unmatched junction bases: 1. This CDR3 comprises 13 residues. The V gene's germline CDR1 is LNHDA and CDR2 SQIVND (reference sequence).

The chain joins TRBV5-1 to TRBJ1-4; D is uncertain. This CDR3 comprises 16 residues. Between the trimmed V and J ends, which lost 1 base and 0 bases, there was a span of 10 bases. Looked up from germline, CDR1 is SGHRS and CDR2 is YFSETQ. CDR3 in DNA: TGCGCCAGCAGCTTGATCGGCGGGGCAACTAATGAAAAACTGTTTTTT. Protein sequence: CASSLIGGATNEKLFF.

The J gene is TRBJ2-7, the V gene TRBV15; D is possibly TRBD2 (5 bases). The CDR3 consists of 13 residues. Trimming pared 4 bases from V and 3 bases from J, leaving 10 bases between. Germline lookup yields CDR1 LNHNV and CDR2 YYDKDF (reference sequence). The CDR3 loop is CATSIGRGYEQYF. For the CDR3, the DNA is TGTGCCACCAGCATTGGACGGGGCTACGAGCAGTACTTC.